These 7 T cell receptor delta chains came from one sample sequenced in a study of gamma-delta T cells after stem cell transplantation. TCRdb reprocessed the RT-PCR reads using CATT. The sample has 2,500 to 3,500 delta-chain clones, 5% seen once; the top ten hold 35%. The specimen was gamma-delta T cells. The receptors shown here come from a human donor. It is not recorded whose cells these are; they may come from a transplant donor.

This clone appeared a few times. This likely reflects a read error, since a far larger clone is one base away. Other DNA sequences within the sample encode an identical CDR3. The V call is TRDV2, the J call TRDJ1, with 8 nucleotides matching TRDD3. This CDR3 has 19 amino acids. Germline loops: CDR1 GEAIGNYY, CDR2 EKD. Written as DNA, the CDR3 is TGTGCCTGCGACACCGTTATTGGGTGGGGGATTTACCCGGCCGATAAACTCATCTTT. Translation: CACDTVIGWGIYPADKLIF.

This clone has only a few counts. The protein TCRdb gives is from a much larger clone and does not agree with this DNA's translation at residue 10, likely a read error; the protein shown here comes from the DNA. This CDR3 reads CACDTISGGCAAKLIF. The CDR3 bases are TGTGCCTGTGACACCATCTCTGGGGGATGCGCGGCTAAACTCATCTTT. The chain carries TRDV2 and TRDJ1, with 9 bases matching TRDD3. The V segment lost 0 bases and the J segment 7 bases; nucleotides outside the gene matches: 11. The length of the CDR3 is 16 residues. Germline V gene lookup returns CDR1 GEAIGNYY and CDR2 EKD.

This clone has only a few counts. The protein in TCRdb stems from a much larger clone and differs at residue 4 from this DNA's translation, likely a read error; here the protein is translated from the DNA. This chain uses TRDV2 with TRDJ1, with 13 bases identical to TRDD3. This CDR3 is 19 amino acids long. Germline-derived CDR1 and CDR2 are GEAIGNYY and EKD. Trimming at V came to 6 bases and at J to 0 bases, leaving 15 bases not matched to a gene. In DNA, the CDR3 is TGTGCCTGTAGCTCCTTACTGGGGGATACGCGCGGGTACACCGATAAACTCATCTTT. Translation: CACSSLLGDTRGYTDKLIF.

In this sample, this clone turned up a few times. The TCRdb record carries a much larger clone's protein, which differs from this DNA's translation at residue 9; a read error is the likely cause, and the protein listed here is the DNA translation. The rearrangement links TRDV2 to TRDJ1, with TRDD3 matching 7 bases. CDR3 size: 17 residues. Germline trimming cut 1 base from V and 0 bases from J; bases unmatched to any gene: 10. Germline loops: CDR1 GEAIGNYY, CDR2 EKD. The CDR3 DNA reads as TGTGCCTGTGACACGGTGGGGGACCTCGAGGACACCGATAAACTCATCTTT. Translating it yields CACDTVGDLEDTDKLIF.

A few counts support this clone. The TCRdb record carries a much larger clone's protein, which differs from this DNA's translation at residue 7; a read error is the likely cause, and the protein listed here is the DNA translation. This rearrangement joins TRDV2 to TRDJ1, with TRDD3 matching over 11 bases. From germline, CDR1 is GEAIGNYY and CDR2 EKD. The ends lost 0 bases at V and 0 bases at J; junction bases unmatched: 11. This CDR3 region has 19 residues. DNA of the CDR3: TGTGCCTGTGACACCGTTGTTGGGGGATACGCGGAGTACACCGATAAACTCATCTTT. Its translation: CACDTVVGGYAEYTDKLIF.

Remarks on this clone: TCRdb attributes to this sequence the protein of a much larger clone, which differs from the DNA translation at residue 12; a read error is likely, and the protein displayed is translated from the DNA. The V and J genes are TRDV2 and TRDJ1; D remains ambiguous. The length of the CDR3 is 15 residues. CDR1 is GEAIGNYY, CDR2 EKD, per germline. The CDR3 reads CACDTLGTANDELIF. CDR3 in DNA: TGTGCCTGTGACACCCTCGGGACGGCCAACGATGAACTCATCTTT.

This clone ranks as medium-sized. The rearrangement joins TRDV2 to TRDJ1, with 7 bases fitting TRDD3. V lost 4 bases and J lost 0; bases outside the gene matches: 10. CDR3 size: 16 residues. Germline CDR1 GEAIGNYY, CDR2 EKD. The CDR3 here is CACDEVLGTYTDKLIF. In DNA, the CDR3 is TGTGCCTGTGATGAGGTACTGGGGACTTACACCGATAAACTCATCTTT.